A selection of T cell receptor beta chains follows, all from one sample in a study of blood T cells in healthy people across ages. TCRdb recomputed calls from the 5' RACE reads with MiXCR, one row per CDR3 protein. The table lists about 1.7 million distinct CDR3 sequences, about 30% of them singletons, with roughly 8% in the top ten. Sequencing used blood. The receptors were gathered from a woman in her thirties in good health. CDR3s include the opening cysteine and the closing phenylalanine or tryptophan. The D gene is left open where the match is weak. Rows give clone size only sometimes, using once, few, many, or a class for an expanded clone.

>-|TRBV3-1|TRBD2|TRBJ2-1
CASSPPGLAEQFF
TGTGCCAGCAGCCCTCCGGGACTAGCTGAGCAGTTCTTC
>few|TRBV19|-|TRBJ2-7
CASSITGEPDEQYF
TGTGCCAGTAGTATCACCGGAGAGCCCGATGAGCAGTACTTC
>-|TRBV15|TRBD1|TRBJ2-1
CATSRDRPAYEQFF
TGTGCCACCAGCAGGGACAGGCCAGCCTACGAGCAGTTCTTC
>few|TRBV5-1|-|TRBJ1-1
CASSLNVNPNTEAFF
TGCGCCAGCAGCTTGAATGTGAACCCGAACACTGAAGCTTTCTTT
>-|TRBV29-1|TRBD1|TRBJ2-1
CSGVGGSSCNEQFF
TGCAGCGGTGTAGGGGGCAGCTCCTGCAATGAGCAGTTCTTC
>-|TRBV12-5|TRBD1|TRBJ2-1
CASGLGDRGEQFF
TGTGCTAGTGGTTTGGGTGACAGGGGCGAGCAGTTCTTC
>-|TRBV2|-|TRBJ1-5
CASFLGGNQPQHF
TGTGCCAGCTTTCTAGGGGGAAATCAGCCCCAGCATTTT
>many|TRBV5-6|-|TRBJ2-1
CASSLIRGSYNEQFF
TGTGCCAGCAGCTTGATTAGGGGCTCCTACAATGAGCAGTTCTTC
>many|TRBV4-1|-|TRBJ2-5
CASSPPRVQETQYF
TGCGCCAGCAGTCCCCCCAGGGTCCAAGAGACCCAGTACTTC
>many|TRBV7-7|-|TRBJ2-3
CASSRLLQDSGGADTQYF
TGTGCCAGCAGCAGACTACTGCAGGACTCCGGAGGGGCAGATACGCAGTATTTT
>few|TRBV9|-|TRBJ1-1
CASSPGPPATEAFF
TGTGCCAGCAGCCCCGGCCCTCCGGCCACTGAAGCTTTCTTT
>-|TRBV20-1|TRBD1|TRBJ2-3
CSAREGTGSMVQYF
TGCAGTGCTAGAGAGGGGACAGGTTCAATGGTCCAGTATTTT
>-|TRBV15|-|TRBJ1-1
CATSPGLVVEAFF
TGTGCCACCAGCCCCGGACTAGTCGTTGAAGCTTTCTTT
>-|TRBV5-1|-|TRBJ2-3
CASRQLPGVDTQYF
TGCGCCAGCAGACAGCTTCCGGGGGTAGATACGCAGTATTTT
>many|TRBV10-2|-|TRBJ2-7
CASRGGGGYEQYF
TGCGCCAGCAGAGGGGGTGGGGGCTACGAGCAGTACTTC
>-|TRBV29-1|-|TRBJ2-1
CSVDNVFQTYNEQFF
TGCAGCGTTGATAACGTTTTTCAAACCTACAATGAGCAGTTCTTC
>many|TRBV9|-|TRBJ2-6
CASSAEGLGGAGANVLTF
TGTGCCAGCAGCGCAGAAGGGCTAGGCGGGGCTGGGGCCAACGTCCTGACTTTC
>-|TRBV19|-|TRBJ1-2
CASRTETGIRGGYTF
TGTGCCAGTAGAACCGAGACAGGAATCCGCGGAGGCTACACCTTC
>-|TRBV9|-|TRBJ1-1
CASSVVPIGANTEAFF
TGTGCCAGCAGCGTAGTGCCGATAGGGGCGAACACTGAAGCTTTCTTT
>once|TRBV27|-|TRBJ1-2
CVSSRRGGAGGYTF
TGTGTCAGCAGCCGAAGAGGGGGGGCCGGCGGCTACACCTTC
>-|TRBV20-1|TRBD1|TRBJ1-4
CSALPTGNEKLFF
TGCAGTGCCCTCCCGACAGGGAATGAAAAACTGTTTTTT
>-|TRBV7-2|TRBD2|TRBJ2-1
CASSLGLAGVVGDEQFF
TGTGCCAGCAGCTTAGGTCTAGCGGGAGTTGTTGGAGATGAGCAGTTCTTC
>few|TRBV7-2|-|TRBJ2-3
CASSLLFQNRGGTDTQYF
TGCGCCAGCAGCCTACTCTTCCAGAATAGGGGAGGCACAGATACGCAGTATTTT
>few|TRBV9|TRBD2|TRBJ2-7
CASSAGAGGSYKQYF
TGTGCCAGCAGCGCGGGAGCGGGAGGTTCCTACAAGCAGTACTTC
>once|TRBV29-1|-|TRBJ2-5
CSAEGRSENNEQYF
TGTAGCGCTGAGGGTCGAAGCGAGAACAATGAGCAGTACTTC
>-|TRBV6-5|-|TRBJ2-6
CASTQDRSGANVLTF
TGTGCCAGCACTCAAGACCGGTCTGGGGCCAACGTCCTGACTTTC
>few|TRBV7-9|-|TRBJ1-1
CASSLAKQLRGTEAFF
TGTGCCAGCAGCTTAGCTAAACAGCTCCGCGGTACCGAAGCTTTCTTT
>many|TRBV7-2|-|TRBJ2-7
CASTPTSGLHREQYF
TGTGCCAGCACCCCAACGTCGGGGTTACATCGGGAGCAGTACTTC
>few|TRBV5-6|TRBD2|TRBJ2-1
CASRPGLAGGNEQFF
TGTGCCAGCAGACCGGGACTAGCGGGGGGAAATGAGCAGTTCTTC
>few|TRBV7-2|-|TRBJ2-7
CASSLAGGAVPSYEQYF
TGTGCCAGCAGCTTAGCAGGGGGAGCAGTCCCCTCCTACGAGCAGTACTTC
>-|TRBV14|-|TRBJ1-6
CASSQGTVGSPLHF
TGTGCCAGCAGCCAAGGGACGGTTGGCTCACCCCTCCACTTT